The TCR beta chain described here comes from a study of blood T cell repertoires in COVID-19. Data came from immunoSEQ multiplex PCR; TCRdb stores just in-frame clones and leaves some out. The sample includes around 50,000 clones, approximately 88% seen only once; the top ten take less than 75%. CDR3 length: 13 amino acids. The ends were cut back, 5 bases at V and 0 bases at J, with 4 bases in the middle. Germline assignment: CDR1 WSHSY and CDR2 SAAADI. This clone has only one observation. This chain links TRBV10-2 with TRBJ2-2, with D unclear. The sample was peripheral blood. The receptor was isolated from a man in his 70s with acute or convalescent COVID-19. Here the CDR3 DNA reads TGCGCCAGCAGTAGCACGAACACCGGGGAGCTGTTTTTT. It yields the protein CASSSTNTGELFF.